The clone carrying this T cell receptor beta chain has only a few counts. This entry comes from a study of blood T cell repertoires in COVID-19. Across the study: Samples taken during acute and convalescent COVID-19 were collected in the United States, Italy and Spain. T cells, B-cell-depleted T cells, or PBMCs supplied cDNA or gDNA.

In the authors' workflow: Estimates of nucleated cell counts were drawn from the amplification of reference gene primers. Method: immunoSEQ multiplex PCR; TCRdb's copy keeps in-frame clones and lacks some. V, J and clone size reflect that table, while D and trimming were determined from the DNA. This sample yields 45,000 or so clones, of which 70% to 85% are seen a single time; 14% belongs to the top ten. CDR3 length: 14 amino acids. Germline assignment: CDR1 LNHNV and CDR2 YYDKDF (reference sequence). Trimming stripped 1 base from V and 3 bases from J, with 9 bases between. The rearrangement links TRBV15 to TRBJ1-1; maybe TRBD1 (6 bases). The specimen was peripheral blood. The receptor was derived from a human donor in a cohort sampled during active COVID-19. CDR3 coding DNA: TGTGCCACCAGCAGAGCAGGGGTTGACACTGAAGCTTTCTTT. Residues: CATSRAGVDTEAFF.